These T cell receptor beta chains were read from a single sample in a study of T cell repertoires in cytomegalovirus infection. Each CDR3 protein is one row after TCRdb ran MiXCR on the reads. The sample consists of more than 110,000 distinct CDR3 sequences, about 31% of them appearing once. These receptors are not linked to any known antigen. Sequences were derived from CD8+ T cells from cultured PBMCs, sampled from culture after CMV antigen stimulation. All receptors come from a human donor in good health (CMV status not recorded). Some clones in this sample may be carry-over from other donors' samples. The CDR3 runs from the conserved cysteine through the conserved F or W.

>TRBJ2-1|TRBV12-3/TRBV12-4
CASSRDGGHYNEQFF
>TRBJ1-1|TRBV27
CASSLSDGNTEAFF
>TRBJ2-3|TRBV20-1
CSASGQGTLGFTDTQYF
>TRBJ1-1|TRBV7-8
CASSLGQGYMFTEAFF
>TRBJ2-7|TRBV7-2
CASSLAGGYEQYF
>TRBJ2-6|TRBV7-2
CASSLLGTGPSGANVLTF
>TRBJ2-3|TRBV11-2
CASSLEPGLGTDTQYF
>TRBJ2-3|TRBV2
CASSDPGEQDTQYF
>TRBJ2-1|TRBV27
CASSLFATSGGASSYNEQFF
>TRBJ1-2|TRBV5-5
CASSFSGQGSYGYTF
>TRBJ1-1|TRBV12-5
CASGLRGNTEAFF
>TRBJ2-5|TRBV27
CASSAEFAGWETQYF
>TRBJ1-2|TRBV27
CASSFRPGQGENYGYTF
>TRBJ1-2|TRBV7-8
CASSQNRDSGSGYTF
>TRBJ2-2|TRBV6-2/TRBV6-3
CASSYTGGHTGELFF
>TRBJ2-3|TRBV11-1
CASSQDGHVTDTQF
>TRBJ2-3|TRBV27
CASSLIRTGVLADTQYF
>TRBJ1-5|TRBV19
CASSITQPSNQPQHF
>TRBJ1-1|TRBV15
CATRGGSVEAFF
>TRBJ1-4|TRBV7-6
CASSPGQGKTNEKLFF
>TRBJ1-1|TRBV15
CATSRDLVTMNTEAFF
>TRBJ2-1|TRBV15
CATRGKSSYNEQFF
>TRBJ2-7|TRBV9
CASSVEGVSYEQYF
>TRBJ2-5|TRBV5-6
CASSWGGGQETQYF
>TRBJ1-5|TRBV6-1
CASSDGTGLGNQPQHF